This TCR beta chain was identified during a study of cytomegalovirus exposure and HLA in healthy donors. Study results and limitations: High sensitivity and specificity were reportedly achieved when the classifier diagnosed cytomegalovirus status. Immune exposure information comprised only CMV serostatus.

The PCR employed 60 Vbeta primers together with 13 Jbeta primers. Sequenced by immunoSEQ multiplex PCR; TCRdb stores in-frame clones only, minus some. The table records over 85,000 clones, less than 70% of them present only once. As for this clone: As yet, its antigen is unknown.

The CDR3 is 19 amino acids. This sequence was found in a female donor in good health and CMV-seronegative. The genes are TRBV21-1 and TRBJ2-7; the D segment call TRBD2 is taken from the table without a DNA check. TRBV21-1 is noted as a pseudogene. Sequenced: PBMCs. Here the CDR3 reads CASSKGKVAGARARLKQYF. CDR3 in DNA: TGTGCCAGCAGCAAAGGGAAGGTAGCGGGAGCGAGGGCAAGGCTGAAGCAGTACTTC.